This TCR beta chain comes out of a study of PD-L1 blockade in urothelial cancer. Time point: pretreatment peripheral blood. Per germline, CDR1 SGHVS and CDR2 FQNEAQ. The CDR3 length is 14 residues. Synthetic spike-ins, TCR analog templates, were added into each PCR. Profiled with immunoSEQ multiplex PCR; TCRdb holds only in-frame clones, not every one. The sample contains tens of thousands of clones, around 79% of which appear only once. The starting material was PBMCs, obtained around atezolizumab (anti-PD-L1) treatment. The rearrangement links TRBV7-8 to TRBJ2-5; D uncertain. Near its end, the DNA agrees better with TRBJ2-7, so the J call may be wrong. The source is a man in his 70s with urothelial cancer. The DNA for the CDR3 is TGTGCCAGCAGCTTAGTCGCGGTTTCCTACGAGCAGTACTTC. This gives the protein CASSLVAVSYEQYF.